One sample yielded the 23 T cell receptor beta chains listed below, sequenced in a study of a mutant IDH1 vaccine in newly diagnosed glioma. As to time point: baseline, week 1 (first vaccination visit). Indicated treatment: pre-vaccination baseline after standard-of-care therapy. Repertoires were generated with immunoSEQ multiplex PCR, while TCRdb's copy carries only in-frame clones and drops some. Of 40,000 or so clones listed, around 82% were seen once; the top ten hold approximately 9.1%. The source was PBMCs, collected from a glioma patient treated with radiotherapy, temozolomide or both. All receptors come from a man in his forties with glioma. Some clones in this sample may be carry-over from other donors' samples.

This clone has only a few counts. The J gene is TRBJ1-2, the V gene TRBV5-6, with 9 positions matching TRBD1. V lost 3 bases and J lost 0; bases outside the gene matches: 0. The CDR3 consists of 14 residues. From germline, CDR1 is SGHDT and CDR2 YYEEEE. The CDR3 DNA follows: TGTGCCAGCAGCTGGGACAGGGCTAACTATGGCTACACCTTC. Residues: CASSWDRANYGYTF.

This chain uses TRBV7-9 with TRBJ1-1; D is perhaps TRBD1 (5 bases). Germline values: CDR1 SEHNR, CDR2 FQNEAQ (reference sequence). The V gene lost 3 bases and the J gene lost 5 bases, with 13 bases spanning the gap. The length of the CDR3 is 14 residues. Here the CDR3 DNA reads TGTGCCAGCAGCTTGGTGGAGGGACGAACTGAAGCTTTCTTT. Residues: CASSLVEGRTEAFF.

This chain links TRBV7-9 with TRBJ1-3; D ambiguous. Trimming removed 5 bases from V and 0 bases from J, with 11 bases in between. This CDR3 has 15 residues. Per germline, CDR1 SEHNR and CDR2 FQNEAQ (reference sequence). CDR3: CASSPGSNSGNTIYF. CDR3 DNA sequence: TGTGCCAGCAGCCCGGGATCTAACTCTGGAAACACCATATATTTT. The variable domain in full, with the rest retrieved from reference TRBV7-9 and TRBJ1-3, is DTGVSQNPRHKITKRGQNVTFRCDPISEHNRLYWYRQTLGQGPEFLTYFQNEAQLEKSRLLSDRFSAERPKGSFSTLEIQRTEQGDSAMYLCASSPGSNSGNTIYFGEGSWLTVV.

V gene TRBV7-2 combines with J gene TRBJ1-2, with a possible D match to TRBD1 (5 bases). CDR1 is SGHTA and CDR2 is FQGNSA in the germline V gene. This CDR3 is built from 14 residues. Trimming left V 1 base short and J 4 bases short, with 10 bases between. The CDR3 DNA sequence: TGTGCCAGCAGCTTAGGTCTCGGGGGCTATGGCTACACCTTC. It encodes CASSLGLGGYGYTF.

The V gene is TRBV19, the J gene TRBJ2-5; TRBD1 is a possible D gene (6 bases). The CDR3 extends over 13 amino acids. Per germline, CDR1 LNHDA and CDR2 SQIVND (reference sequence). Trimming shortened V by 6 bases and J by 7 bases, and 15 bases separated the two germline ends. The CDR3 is CASSEQGGRTQYF. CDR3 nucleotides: TGTGCCAGTAGCGAACAGGGCGGGCGGACCCAGTACTTC.

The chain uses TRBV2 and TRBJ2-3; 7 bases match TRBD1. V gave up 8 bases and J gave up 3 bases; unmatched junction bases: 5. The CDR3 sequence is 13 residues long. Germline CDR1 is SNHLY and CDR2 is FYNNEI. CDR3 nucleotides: TGTGCCAGCTGGGACAGAATGACAGATACGCAGTATTTT. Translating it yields CASWDRMTDTQYF.

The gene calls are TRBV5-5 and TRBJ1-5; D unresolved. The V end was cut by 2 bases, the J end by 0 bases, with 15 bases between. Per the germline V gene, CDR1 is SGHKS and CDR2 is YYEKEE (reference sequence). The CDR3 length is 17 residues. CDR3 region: CASSLRTGSYSNQPQHF. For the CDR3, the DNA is TGTGCCAGCAGCTTAAGGACGGGGAGCTATAGCAATCAGCCCCAGCATTTT.

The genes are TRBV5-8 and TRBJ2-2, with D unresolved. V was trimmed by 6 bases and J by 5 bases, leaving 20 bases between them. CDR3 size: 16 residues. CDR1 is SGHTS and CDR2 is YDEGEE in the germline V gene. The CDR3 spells CASTNSFNGGTGELFF. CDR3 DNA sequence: TGTGCCAGCACCAATAGCTTTAATGGTGGGACCGGGGAGCTGTTTTTT.

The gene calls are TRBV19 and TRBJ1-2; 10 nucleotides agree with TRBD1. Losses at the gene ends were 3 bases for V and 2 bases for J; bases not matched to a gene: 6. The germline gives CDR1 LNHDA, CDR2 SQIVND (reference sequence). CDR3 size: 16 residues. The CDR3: CASSIPRTGGNYGYTF. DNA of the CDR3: TGTGCCAGTAGTATTCCCCGGACAGGGGGAAACTATGGCTACACCTTC.

CDR3 DNA: TGTGCCAGCAGCGGGGACCTCTCCTACGAGCAGTACTTC. This encodes CASSGDLSYEQYF. The V and J genes are TRBV11-1 and TRBJ2-7, with D perhaps matching TRBD1 or TRBD2 (5 bases each). Germline CDR1 SGHAT, CDR2 FQDESV (reference sequence). This CDR3 is built from 13 residues. The germline V and J ends were trimmed by 5 bases and 0 bases, with 8 bases remaining between them.

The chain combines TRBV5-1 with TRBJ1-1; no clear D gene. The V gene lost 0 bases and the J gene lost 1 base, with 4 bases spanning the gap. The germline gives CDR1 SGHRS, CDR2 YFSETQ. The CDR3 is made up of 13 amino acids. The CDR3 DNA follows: TGCGCCAGCAGCTTGGGAGAGAACACTGAAGCTTTCTTT. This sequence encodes CASSLGENTEAFF.

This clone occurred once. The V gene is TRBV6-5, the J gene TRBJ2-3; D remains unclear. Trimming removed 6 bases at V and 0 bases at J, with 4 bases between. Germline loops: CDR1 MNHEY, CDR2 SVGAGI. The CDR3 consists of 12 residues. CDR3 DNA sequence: TGTGCCAGCAGACGGAGCACAGATACGCAGTATTTT. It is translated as CASRRSTDTQYF.

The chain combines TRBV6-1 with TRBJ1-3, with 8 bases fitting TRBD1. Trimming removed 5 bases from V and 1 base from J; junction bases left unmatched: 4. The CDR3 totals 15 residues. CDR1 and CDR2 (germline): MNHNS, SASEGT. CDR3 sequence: CASSPDRGSGNTIYF. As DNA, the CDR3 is TGTGCCAGCAGTCCAGACAGGGGATCTGGAAACACCATATATTTT.

The CDR3 DNA follows: TGTGCCAGCAGGGGCCAGACAGGGATGAACACTGAAGCTTTCTTT. It translates to CASRGQTGMNTEAFF. The chain employs TRBV27 and TRBJ1-1; TRBD1 aligns across 7 bases. The CDR3 has 15 residues. The V gene end was trimmed by 6 bases and the J gene end by 0 bases; junction bases not matched to a gene: 7. Per germline, CDR1 MNHEY and CDR2 SMNVEV (reference sequence).

The CDR3 reads CASSLDVGREYTQYF. CDR3 nucleotides: TGTGCCAGCAGCTTAGATGTGGGGCGGGAGTATACCCAGTACTTC. This chain uses TRBV11-2 with TRBJ2-5; 7 bases map to TRBD2. CDR1 and CDR2 from the germline V gene are SGHAT and FQNNGV. The CDR3 extends over 15 amino acids. With V trimmed by 0 bases and J by 8 bases, 9 bases remained unmatched.

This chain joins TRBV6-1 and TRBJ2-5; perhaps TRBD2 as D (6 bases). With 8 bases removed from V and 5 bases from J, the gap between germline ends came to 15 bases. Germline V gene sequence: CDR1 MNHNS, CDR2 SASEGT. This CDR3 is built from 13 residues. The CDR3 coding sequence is TGTGCCAGCTCAAAGGGACTTGGGGAGACCCAGTACTTC. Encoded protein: CASSKGLGETQYF.

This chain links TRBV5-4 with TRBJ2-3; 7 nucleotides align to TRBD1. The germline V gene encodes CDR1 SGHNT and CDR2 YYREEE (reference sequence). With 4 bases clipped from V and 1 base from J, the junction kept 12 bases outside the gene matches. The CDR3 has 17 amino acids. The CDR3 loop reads CASSNAYRGPGTDTQYF. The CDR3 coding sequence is TGTGCCAGCAGCAACGCTTACAGGGGCCCCGGCACAGATACGCAGTATTTT.

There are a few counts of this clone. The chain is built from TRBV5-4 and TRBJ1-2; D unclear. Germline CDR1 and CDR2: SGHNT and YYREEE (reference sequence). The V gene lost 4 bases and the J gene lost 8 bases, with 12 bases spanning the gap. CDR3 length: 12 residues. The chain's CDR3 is CASSKDALGYTF. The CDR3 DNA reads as TGTGCCAGCAGCAAGGACGCACTCGGCTACACCTTC.

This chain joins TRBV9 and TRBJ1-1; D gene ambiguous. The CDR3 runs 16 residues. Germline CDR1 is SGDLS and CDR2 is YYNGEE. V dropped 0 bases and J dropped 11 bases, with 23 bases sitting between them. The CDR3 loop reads CASSVGRLRAHGGAFF. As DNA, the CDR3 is TGTGCCAGCAGCGTAGGGCGGTTGAGGGCCCACGGAGGGGCTTTCTTT.

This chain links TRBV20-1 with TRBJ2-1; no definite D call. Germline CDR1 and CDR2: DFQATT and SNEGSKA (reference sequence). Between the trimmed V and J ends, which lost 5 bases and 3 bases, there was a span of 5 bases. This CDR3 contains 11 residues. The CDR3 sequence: CSALDYNEQFF. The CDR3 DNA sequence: TGCAGTGCTCTCGACTACAATGAGCAGTTCTTC.

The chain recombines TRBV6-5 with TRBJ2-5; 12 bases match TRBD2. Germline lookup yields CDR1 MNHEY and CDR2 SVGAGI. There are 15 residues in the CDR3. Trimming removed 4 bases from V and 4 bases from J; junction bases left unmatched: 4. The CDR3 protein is CASSLTTSGGETQYF. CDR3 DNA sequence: TGTGCCAGCAGTTTAACGACTAGCGGGGGAGAGACCCAGTACTTC.

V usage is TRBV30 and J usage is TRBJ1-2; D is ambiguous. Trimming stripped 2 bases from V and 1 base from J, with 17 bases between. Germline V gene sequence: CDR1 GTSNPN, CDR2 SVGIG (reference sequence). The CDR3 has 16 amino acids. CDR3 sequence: CAWSTLRRRINYGYTF. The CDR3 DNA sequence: TGTGCCTGGAGTACCCTCAGAAGGAGAATTAACTATGGCTACACCTTC.

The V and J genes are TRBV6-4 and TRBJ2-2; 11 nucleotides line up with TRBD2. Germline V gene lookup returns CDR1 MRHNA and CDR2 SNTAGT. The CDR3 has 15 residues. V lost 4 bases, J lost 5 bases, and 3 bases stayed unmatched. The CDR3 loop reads CASSASSGGTGELFF. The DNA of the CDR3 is TGTGCCAGCAGTGCTTCTAGCGGGGGGACCGGGGAGCTGTTTTTT.